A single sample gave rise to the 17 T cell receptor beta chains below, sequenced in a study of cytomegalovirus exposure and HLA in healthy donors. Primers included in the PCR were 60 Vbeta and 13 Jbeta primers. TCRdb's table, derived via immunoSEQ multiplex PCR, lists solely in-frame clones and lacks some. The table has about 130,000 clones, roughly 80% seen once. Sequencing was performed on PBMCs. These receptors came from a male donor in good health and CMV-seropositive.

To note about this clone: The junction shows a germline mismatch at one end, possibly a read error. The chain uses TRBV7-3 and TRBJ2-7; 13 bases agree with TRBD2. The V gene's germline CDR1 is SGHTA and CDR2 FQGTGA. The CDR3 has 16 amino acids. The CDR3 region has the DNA TGTGCCAGCAGCCTAACCGGGACTAGCGGGACCTACGAGCAGTACTTC. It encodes CASSLTGTSGTYEQYF.

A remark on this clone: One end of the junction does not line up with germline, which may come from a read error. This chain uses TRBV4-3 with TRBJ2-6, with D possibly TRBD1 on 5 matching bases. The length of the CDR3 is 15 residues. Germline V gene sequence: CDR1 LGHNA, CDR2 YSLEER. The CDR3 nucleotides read TGCGCCAGCAGCCAAGAACTCTCTGGGGCCAACGGCCTGACTTTC. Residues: CASSQELSGANGLTF.

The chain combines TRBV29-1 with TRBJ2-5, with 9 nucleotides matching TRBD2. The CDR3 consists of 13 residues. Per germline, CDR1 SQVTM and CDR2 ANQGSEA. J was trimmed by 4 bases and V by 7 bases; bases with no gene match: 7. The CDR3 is CSAIAGAVETQYF. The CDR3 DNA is TGCAGCGCAATAGCGGGAGCGGTAGAGACCCAGTACTTC.

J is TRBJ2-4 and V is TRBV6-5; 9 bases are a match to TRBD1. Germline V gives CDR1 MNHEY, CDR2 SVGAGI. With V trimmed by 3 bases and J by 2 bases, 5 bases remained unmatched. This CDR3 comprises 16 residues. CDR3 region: CASSYIGQGTKNIQYF. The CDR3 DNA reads TGTGCCAGCAGTTATATAGGACAGGGGACCAAAAACATTCAGTACTTC.

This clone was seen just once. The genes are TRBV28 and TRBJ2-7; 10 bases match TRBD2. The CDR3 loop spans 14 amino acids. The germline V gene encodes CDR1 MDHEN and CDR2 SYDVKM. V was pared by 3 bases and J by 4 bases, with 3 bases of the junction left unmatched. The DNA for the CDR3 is TGTGCCAGCAGTTTTGATAGCGGGAGGTACGAGCAGTACTTC. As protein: CASSFDSGRYEQYF.

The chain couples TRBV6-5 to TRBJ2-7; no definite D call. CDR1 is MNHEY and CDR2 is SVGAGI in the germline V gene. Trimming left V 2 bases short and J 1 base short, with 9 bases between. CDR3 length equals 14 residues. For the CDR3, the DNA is TGTGCCAGCAGTTACGTTACTTCGTCCTACGAGCAGTACTTC. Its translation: CASSYVTSSYEQYF.

CDR3 in DNA: TGCAGCGTATCCGGGACTAGAAGCACAGATACGCAGTATTTT. Residues: CSVSGTRSTDTQYF. The chain combines TRBV29-1 with TRBJ2-3, with TRBD2 matching 8 bases. CDR1 SQVTM and CDR2 ANQGSEA come from the germline V gene. CDR3 length: 14 residues. Trimming at V came to 6 bases and at J to 0 bases, leaving 5 bases not matched to a gene.

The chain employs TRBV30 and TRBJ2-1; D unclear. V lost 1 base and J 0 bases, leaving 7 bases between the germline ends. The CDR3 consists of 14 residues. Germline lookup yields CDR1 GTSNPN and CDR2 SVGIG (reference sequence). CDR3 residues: CAWSDRSSYNEQFF. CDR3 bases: TGTGCCTGGAGTGACCGGAGCTCCTACAATGAGCAGTTCTTC.

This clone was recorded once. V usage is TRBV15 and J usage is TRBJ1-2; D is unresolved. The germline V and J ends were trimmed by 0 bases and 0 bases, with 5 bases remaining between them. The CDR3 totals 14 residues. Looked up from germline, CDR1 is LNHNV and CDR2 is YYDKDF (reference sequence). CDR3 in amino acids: CATSRERTNYGYTF. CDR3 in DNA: TGTGCCACCAGCAGAGAGAGGACTAACTATGGCTACACCTTC.

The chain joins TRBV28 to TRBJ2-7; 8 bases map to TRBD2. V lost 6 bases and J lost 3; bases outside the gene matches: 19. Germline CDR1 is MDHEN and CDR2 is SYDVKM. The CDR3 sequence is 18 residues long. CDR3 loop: CASSLAGGGYTGIYEQYF. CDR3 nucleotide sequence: TGTGCCAGCAGCCTTGCCGGGGGGGGGTATACTGGAATCTACGAGCAGTACTTC.

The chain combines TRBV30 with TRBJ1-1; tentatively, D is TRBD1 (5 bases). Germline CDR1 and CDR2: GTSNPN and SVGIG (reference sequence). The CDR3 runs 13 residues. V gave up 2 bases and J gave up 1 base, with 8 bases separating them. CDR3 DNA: TGTGCCTGGAGTTTAGACAGGAACACTGAAGCTTTCTTT. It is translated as CAWSLDRNTEAFF.

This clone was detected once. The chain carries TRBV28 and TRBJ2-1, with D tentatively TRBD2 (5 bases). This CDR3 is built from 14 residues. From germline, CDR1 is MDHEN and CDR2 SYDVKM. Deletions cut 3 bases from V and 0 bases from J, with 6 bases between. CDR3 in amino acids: CASSFGSSYNEQFF. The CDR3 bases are TGTGCCAGCAGTTTTGGGAGCTCCTACAATGAGCAGTTCTTC. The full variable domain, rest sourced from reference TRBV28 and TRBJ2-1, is DVKVTQSSRYLVKRTGEKVFLECVQDMDHENMFWYRQDPGLGLRLIYFSYDVKMKEKGDIPEGYSVSREKKERFSLILESASTNQTSMYLCASSFGSSYNEQFFGPGTRLTVL.

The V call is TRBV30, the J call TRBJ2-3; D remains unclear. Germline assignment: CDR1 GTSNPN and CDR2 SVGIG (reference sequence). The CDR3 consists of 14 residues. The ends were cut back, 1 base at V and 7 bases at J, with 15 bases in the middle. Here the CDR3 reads CAWSALIGVNTQYF. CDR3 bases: TGTGCCTGGAGTGCCCTGATCGGAGTGAATACGCAGTATTTT.

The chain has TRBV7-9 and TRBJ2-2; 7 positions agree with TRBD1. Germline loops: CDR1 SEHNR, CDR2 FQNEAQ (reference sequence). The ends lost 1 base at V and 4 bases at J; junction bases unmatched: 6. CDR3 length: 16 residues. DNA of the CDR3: TGTGCCAGCAGCTTAGAACAGGGGATGGGCACCGGGGAGCTGTTTTTT. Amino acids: CASSLEQGMGTGELFF.

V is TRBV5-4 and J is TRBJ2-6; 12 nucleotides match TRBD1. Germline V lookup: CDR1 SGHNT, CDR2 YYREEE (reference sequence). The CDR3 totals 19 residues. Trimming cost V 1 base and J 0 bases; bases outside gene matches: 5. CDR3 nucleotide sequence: TGTGCCAGCAGCTTGTTGGCGGGACAGGGGGCCTCTGGGGCCAACGTCCTGACTTTC. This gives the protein CASSLLAGQGASGANVLTF.

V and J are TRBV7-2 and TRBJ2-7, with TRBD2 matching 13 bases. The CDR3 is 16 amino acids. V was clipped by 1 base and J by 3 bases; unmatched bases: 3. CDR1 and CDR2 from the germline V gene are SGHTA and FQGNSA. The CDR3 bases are TGTGCCAGCAGCTTAGAAGGGACTAGCGGGGTCTACGAGCAGTACTTC. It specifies CASSLEGTSGVYEQYF.

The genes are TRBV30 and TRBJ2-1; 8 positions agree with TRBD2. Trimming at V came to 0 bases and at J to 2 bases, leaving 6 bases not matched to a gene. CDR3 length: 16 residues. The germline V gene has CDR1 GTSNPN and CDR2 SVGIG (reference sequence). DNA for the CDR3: TGTGCCTGGAGTGTACAGGGTAGCGGGGCCTACAATGAGCAGTTCTTC. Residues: CAWSVQGSGAYNEQFF.